This passage covers 31 T cell receptor beta chains from one sample sequenced in a study of cytomegalovirus exposure and HLA in healthy donors. PCR primers comprised 60 Vbeta and 13 Jbeta primers. Measured with immunoSEQ multiplex PCR; TCRdb has only the in-frame clones, and not every one. The table lists 77,000 or so clones. The source material was PBMCs. All receptors derive from a young man in good health and CMV-seronegative.

The genes are TRBV18 and TRBJ2-2; perhaps TRBD1 as D (6 bases). The CDR3 spans 16 residues. The germline V gene encodes CDR1 KGHSH and CDR2 LQKENI. Trimming took 4 bases from V and 3 from J, leaving 15 bases between them. The CDR3 DNA reads as TGTGCCAGCTCACTATCGTTACAGGGCTACACCGGGGAGCTGTTTTTT. Amino acids: CASSLSLQGYTGELFF.

V usage is TRBV6-5 and J usage is TRBJ1-2; D might be TRBD1 (5 bases). The germline V gene encodes CDR1 MNHEY and CDR2 SVGAGI. V dropped 5 bases and J dropped 6 bases, with 16 bases sitting between them. The CDR3 is 14 amino acids. The CDR3 DNA reads as TGTGCCAGCAGTGCCGGGACCTCTAGCGATGGCTACACCTTC. As protein: CASSAGTSSDGYTF.

V usage is TRBV6-1 and J usage is TRBJ2-5; TRBD2 aligns across 11 bases. V trimming: 4 bases; J trimming: 7 bases; junction bases outside the gene matches: 5. Germline CDR1 and CDR2: MNHNS and SASEGT. The CDR3 length is 14 residues. CDR3 coding DNA: TGTGCCAGCAGTGTAGCGGGGGGGCCCGGGACCCAGTACTTC. This codes for CASSVAGGPGTQYF.

J is TRBJ1-1 and V is TRBV2; D is ambiguous. V was cut by 7 bases and J by 3 bases, with 12 bases left in between. CDR3 length: 13 residues. Germline V gene lookup returns CDR1 SNHLY and CDR2 FYNNEI. The CDR3: CASKIYSDTEAFF. The CDR3 bases are TGTGCCAGCAAAATCTACTCGGACACTGAAGCTTTCTTT. Variable domain in full (rest from reference TRBV2 and TRBJ1-1): EPEVTQTPSHQVTQMGQEVILRCVPISNHLYFYWYRQILGQKVEFLVSFYNNEISEKSEIFDDQFSVERPDGSNFTLKIRSTKLEDSAMYFCASKIYSDTEAFFGQGTRLTVV.

The chain couples TRBV4-1 to TRBJ2-2; D remains ambiguous. The V end lost 2 bases, the J end lost 5 bases, and 9 bases lay between the germline ends. This CDR3 has 14 residues. CDR1 is MGHRA, CDR2 YSYEKL, per germline. CDR3 in DNA: TGCGCCAGCAGCCAACCGCGGCGTACCGGGGAGCTGTTTTTT. It is translated as CASSQPRRTGELFF.

V gene TRBV29-1 combines with J gene TRBJ2-7; 10 bases agree with TRBD1. This CDR3 region has 16 residues. Germline V gives CDR1 SQVTM, CDR2 ANQGSEA. The junction had 12 bases not matched to a gene; V was cut back by 7 bases and J by 0 bases. The CDR3 coding sequence is TGCAGCGCCCGGGGGACAGGGGATTCCCCCTCCTACGAGCAGTACTTC. Translation: CSARGTGDSPSYEQYF.

This sequence joins TRBV2 and TRBJ1-4; TRBD1 matches at 7 bases. V shed 5 bases, J shed 7 bases, and the junction held 7 bases outside the gene matches. This CDR3 has 14 amino acids. Germline loops: CDR1 SNHLY, CDR2 FYNNEI. CDR3 in DNA: TGTGCCAGCAGTAGGGACAGCAATAGTGAAAAACTGTTTTTT. It translates to CASSRDSNSEKLFF.

The V and J genes are TRBV11-2 and TRBJ1-6; D might be TRBD1 (5 bases). The germline CDR1 and CDR2 sequences are SGHAT and FQNNGV. Between the trimmed V and J ends, which lost 5 bases and 8 bases, there was a span of 13 bases. This CDR3 contains 14 residues. As DNA, the CDR3 is TGTGCCAGCAGCCCTCCGGACATCTATTCACCCCTCCACTTT. Residues: CASSPPDIYSPLHF.

The rearrangement links TRBV19 to TRBJ2-1; D is possibly TRBD2 (6 bases). The CDR3 consists of 15 residues. The V end was cut by 3 bases, the J end by 10 bases, with 19 bases between. Germline-derived CDR1 and CDR2 are LNHDA and SQIVND (reference sequence). This chain's CDR3 is CASSILGESGGEQFF. The DNA of the CDR3 is TGTGCCAGTAGTATCCTAGGGGAATCCGGGGGAGAGCAGTTCTTC. Complete variable domain (other parts from reference TRBV19 and TRBJ2-1): DGGITQSPKYLFRKEGQNVTLSCEQNLNHDAMYWYRQDPGQGLRLIYYSQIVNDFQKGDIAEGYSVSREKKESFPLTVTSAQKNPTAFYLCASSILGESGGEQFFGPGTRLTVL.

The V call is TRBV5-1, the J call TRBJ2-4; 12 nucleotides align to TRBD2. Losses at the gene ends were 0 bases for V and 5 bases for J; bases not matched to a gene: 12. The germline gives CDR1 SGHRS, CDR2 YFSETQ. The CDR3 sequence is 19 residues long. DNA for the CDR3: TGCGCCAGCAGCTTGGCCGGGCTAGCGGGAGGGCGTTCCCAAAACATTCAGTACTTC. Translated, it gives CASSLAGLAGGRSQNIQYF. The variable domain in full, with the rest retrieved from reference TRBV5-1 and TRBJ2-4, is KAGVTQTPRYLIKTRGQQVTLSCSPISGHRSVSWYQQTPGQGLQFLFEYFSETQRNKGNFPGRFSGRQFSNSRSEMNVSTLELGDSALYLCASSLAGLAGGRSQNIQYFGAGTRLSVL.

The rearrangement links TRBV5-1 to TRBJ2-3; a weak D match, TRBD2 (6 bases). The CDR3 totals 15 residues. V was trimmed by 1 base and J by 0 bases, leaving 9 bases between them. Per germline, CDR1 SGHRS and CDR2 YFSETQ. As DNA, the CDR3 is TGCGCCAGCAGCTTGTTAGCGGATAGCACAGATACGCAGTATTTT. Translation: CASSLLADSTDTQYF.

J is TRBJ2-7 and V is TRBV5-1, with a tentative D call TRBD2 (6 bases). This CDR3 is 14 amino acids long. With 1 base removed from V and 2 bases from J, the gap between germline ends came to 10 bases. Germline V CDR1 and CDR2: SGHRS, YFSETQ. CDR3 bases: TGCGCCAGCAGCTTGTCGGGAGAGCCCTACGAGCAGTACTTC. It translates to CASSLSGEPYEQYF.

The gene calls are TRBV5-1 and TRBJ2-2, with 7 bases lining up with TRBD2. The length of the CDR3 is 16 residues. Germline V lookup: CDR1 SGHRS, CDR2 YFSETQ. The trim removed 2 bases at V and 0 bases at J, leaving 4 bases unmatched. For the CDR3, the DNA is TGCGCCAGCAGCTTACTAGCGACCACGAACACCGGGGAGCTGTTTTTT. It yields the protein CASSLLATTNTGELFF.

This chain joins TRBV5-1 and TRBJ2-7; D possibly corresponds to TRBD2 (5 bases). V was pared by 4 bases and J by 4 bases, with 6 bases between. This CDR3 comprises 11 residues. Germline V gene data show CDR1 as SGHRS and CDR2 as YFSETQ. The CDR3 bases are TGCGCCAGCAGCCCGGGGTACGAGCAGTACTTC. Its translation is CASSPGYEQYF. Together with reference TRBV5-1 and TRBJ2-7, the CDR3 gives the full variable domain: KAGVTQTPRYLIKTRGQQVTLSCSPISGHRSVSWYQQTPGQGLQFLFEYFSETQRNKGNFPGRFSGRQFSNSRSEMNVSTLELGDSALYLCASSPGYEQYFGPGTRLTVT.

The chain links TRBV7-2 to TRBJ1-2; 7 nucleotides align to TRBD1. V was pared by 5 bases and J by 5 bases, with 17 bases of the junction left unmatched. The germline CDR1 and CDR2 sequences are SGHTA and FQGNSA. CDR3 length: 17 residues. CDR3 amino acids: CASSPETGQARHYGYTF. The CDR3 DNA follows: TGTGCCAGCAGCCCCGAGACAGGGCAGGCTCGCCATTATGGCTACACCTTC.

The DNA for the CDR3 is TGTGCCAGCAGTGAATTAGGGGGGAACACTGAAGCTTTCTTT. This codes for CASSELGGNTEAFF. The V and J genes are TRBV6-1 and TRBJ1-1; a weak D match, TRBD1 (6 bases). Per germline, CDR1 MNHNS and CDR2 SASEGT. The ends were cut back, 2 bases at V and 1 base at J, with 8 bases in the middle. This CDR3 comprises 14 residues.

The chain combines TRBV18 with TRBJ2-7; TRBD1 agrees at 9 bases. The length of the CDR3 is 14 residues. Germline trimming cut 5 bases from V and 5 bases from J; bases unmatched to any gene: 7. Germline loops: CDR1 KGHSH, CDR2 LQKENI. For the CDR3, the DNA is TGTGCCAGCTCATCACAGGGGGCGACGGACGAGCAGTACTTC. Translating it yields CASSSQGATDEQYF. Based on the CDR3 plus reference TRBV18 and TRBJ2-7, the full variable domain is NAGVMQNPRHLVRRRGQEARLRCSPMKGHSHVYWYRQLPEEGLKFMVYLQKENIIDESGMPKERFSAEFPKEGPSILRIQQVVRGDSAAYFCASSSQGATDEQYFGPGTRLTVT.

The rearrangement uses TRBV5-1 and TRBJ1-2, with TRBD1 as a possible D gene (5 bases). V was cut by 0 bases and J by 5 bases, with 11 bases left in between. The V gene's germline CDR1 is SGHRS and CDR2 YFSETQ. The length of the CDR3 is 14 residues. The CDR3 sequence: CASSLAATEYGYTF. CDR3 bases: TGCGCCAGCAGCTTGGCGGCGACAGAGTATGGCTACACCTTC.

The chain combines TRBV30 with TRBJ1-1; D perhaps matches TRBD1 (6 bases). Trimming took off 2 bases at V and 6 bases at J, with 13 bases between the two ends. CDR1 is GTSNPN, CDR2 SVGIG, per germline (reference sequence). This CDR3 comprises 13 residues. The DNA for the CDR3 is TGTGCCTGGAGTAGGGGGGGGGTCTCTGAAGCTTTCTTT. Residues: CAWSRGGVSEAFF.

CDR3 sequence: CASSPPGQLYSPLHF. The DNA of the CDR3 is TGTGCCAGCTCACCACCGGGACAGCTATATTCACCCCTCCACTTT. The chain couples TRBV18 to TRBJ1-6, with 7 bases fitting TRBD1. This CDR3 has 15 residues. The junction had 4 bases not matched to a gene; V was cut back by 0 bases and J by 8 bases. Germline V gene lookup returns CDR1 KGHSH and CDR2 LQKENI.

V is TRBV6-6 and J is TRBJ1-2; 8 positions match TRBD1. Unmatched junction bases numbered 7, after V lost 2 bases and J lost 8 bases. CDR3 length: 14 amino acids. Germline-derived CDR1 and CDR2 are MNHNY and SVGAGI (reference sequence). CDR3: CASSYPTQGEGYTF. The CDR3 DNA reads TGTGCCAGCAGTTACCCCACACAGGGGGAGGGCTACACCTTC.

The chain joins TRBV10-3 to TRBJ2-5; D may be TRBD2 (6 bases). Per the germline V gene, CDR1 is ENHRY and CDR2 is SYGVKD. The CDR3 is made up of 14 amino acids. Trimming removed 1 base from V and 5 bases from J, with 11 bases in between. CDR3 protein: CAISELGLPETQYF. The CDR3 DNA reads as TGTGCCATCAGTGAGTTGGGACTCCCTGAGACCCAGTACTTC.

The chain employs TRBV15 and TRBJ1-2, with D tentatively TRBD1 (6 bases). Germline V gene lookup returns CDR1 LNHNV and CDR2 YYDKDF (reference sequence). The CDR3 has 14 residues. V was trimmed by 1 base and J by 4 bases, leaving 10 bases between them. The CDR3 loop reads CATSRGVGAYGYTF. For the CDR3, the DNA is TGTGCCACCAGCAGAGGTGTGGGGGCCTATGGCTACACCTTC.

The V and J genes are TRBV5-1 and TRBJ2-7, with TRBD1 identical over 10 bases. J was trimmed by 4 bases and V by 4 bases; bases with no gene match: 8. Germline CDR1 reads SGHRS; CDR2 reads YFSETQ. The CDR3 consists of 15 residues. The CDR3 DNA reads as TGCGCCAGCAGCCCGAGACAGGGGGCGGCGTACGAGCAGTACTTC. Its protein product is CASSPRQGAAYEQYF.

The V call is TRBV7-2, the J call TRBJ1-3; D is unresolved. This CDR3 comprises 14 residues. CDR1 is SGHTA and CDR2 is FQGNSA in the germline V gene. V lost 6 bases and J 6 bases, leaving 15 bases between the germline ends. Here the CDR3 reads CASRLIGDLNTIYF. DNA for the CDR3: TGTGCCAGCAGGCTCATCGGGGATCTAAACACCATATATTTT.

V usage is TRBV15 and J usage is TRBJ2-7, with a tentative D call TRBD2 (6 bases). The V end lost 0 bases, the J end lost 5 bases, and 14 bases lay between the germline ends. This CDR3 has 15 residues. Germline CDR1 LNHNV, CDR2 YYDKDF (reference sequence). CDR3 nucleotides: TGTGCCACCAGCAGAGAGGGACTCCCGCTGGACGAGCAGTACTTC. Residues: CATSREGLPLDEQYF.

V is TRBV6-1 and J is TRBJ1-2; perhaps TRBD1 as D (5 bases). This CDR3 region has 15 residues. The ends were cut back, 1 base at V and 4 bases at J, with 13 bases in the middle. Per the germline V gene, CDR1 is MNHNS and CDR2 is SASEGT. CDR3 loop: CASSEGLGGSYGYTF. The DNA of the CDR3 is TGTGCCAGCAGTGAAGGCCTCGGGGGTAGCTATGGCTACACCTTC.

The chain couples TRBV19 to TRBJ2-2, with no clear D. This CDR3 spans 15 amino acids. The germline V gene encodes CDR1 LNHDA and CDR2 SQIVND (reference sequence). The V end was cut by 1 base, the J end by 2 bases, with 8 bases between. The DNA for the CDR3 is TGTGCCAGTAGTATAGGACAAACTAACACCGGGGAGCTGTTTTTT. Translation: CASSIGQTNTGELFF. Full variable domain (outside the CDR3, taken from reference TRBV19 and TRBJ2-2): DGGITQSPKYLFRKEGQNVTLSCEQNLNHDAMYWYRQDPGQGLRLIYYSQIVNDFQKGDIAEGYSVSREKKESFPLTVTSAQKNPTAFYLCASSIGQTNTGELFFGEGSRLTVL.

The rearrangement links TRBV5-4 to TRBJ2-2; D remains ambiguous. The CDR3 is made up of 15 amino acids. The germline V and J ends were trimmed by 2 bases and 0 bases, with 8 bases remaining between them. Per germline, CDR1 SGHNT and CDR2 YYREEE (reference sequence). The CDR3 nucleotides read TGTGCCAGCAGCTTAAGAGGAACGAACACCGGGGAGCTGTTTTTT. Amino acids: CASSLRGTNTGELFF.

V is TRBV5-1 and J is TRBJ2-5; maybe TRBD1 (6 bases). V shed 0 bases and J shed 2 bases, with 11 bases lying between them. This CDR3 has 15 residues. Germline V gives CDR1 SGHRS, CDR2 YFSETQ. The CDR3 loop reads CASSLGDRTQETQYF. The CDR3 DNA reads TGCGCCAGCAGCTTGGGAGACAGGACACAAGAGACCCAGTACTTC.

The chain has TRBV7-2 and TRBJ1-1; D unclear. Trimming stripped 1 base from V and 1 base from J, with 4 bases between. The CDR3 loop spans 13 amino acids. The germline V gene encodes CDR1 SGHTA and CDR2 FQGNSA. The CDR3 loop is CASSLGANTEAFF. As DNA, the CDR3 is TGTGCCAGCAGCTTAGGGGCGAACACTGAAGCTTTCTTT.